These T cell receptor beta chains were read from a single sample in a study of cytomegalovirus exposure and HLA in healthy donors. Clones were read by immunoSEQ multiplex PCR, and TCRdb kept only the in-frame ones, dropping some. The table includes 120,000 or so clones, over 65% detected once. The material sequenced was PBMCs. The receptors were sampled from a woman under 40 in good health and CMV-seronegative. CDR3s include the opening cysteine and the closing phenylalanine or tryptophan. The order of the fields is J gene, V gene, CDR3 protein.

J gene: TRBJ2-5; V gene: TRBV6-5; CDR3 protein: CASSYSSGKETQYF
J gene: TRBJ2-7; V gene: TRBV28; CDR3 protein: CASSLAGGLYEQYF
J gene: TRBJ2-7; V gene: TRBV7-9; CDR3 protein: CASLPSGVEVLSYEQYF
J gene: TRBJ1-1; V gene: TRBV11-1; CDR3 protein: CASSSPGGRNTEAFF
J gene: TRBJ1-5; V gene: TRBV4-3; CDR3 protein: CASSQARTGGPNQPQHF
J gene: TRBJ1-4; V gene: TRBV25-1; CDR3 protein: CASGGAGSIPGKLFF
J gene: TRBJ2-3; V gene: TRBV10-2; CDR3 protein: CASREGLAGFTQYF
J gene: TRBJ2-7; V gene: TRBV6-5; CDR3 protein: CASSYGTSGNYEQYF
J gene: TRBJ1-2; V gene: TRBV7-2; CDR3 protein: CASSVTGLANYGYTF
J gene: TRBJ1-1; V gene: TRBV4-3; CDR3 protein: CASSQGGFRGWIADTEAFF
J gene: TRBJ2-1; V gene: TRBV6-1; CDR3 protein: CASSEADRGTYNEQFF
J gene: TRBJ1-1; V gene: TRBV28; CDR3 protein: CASSDRQQNTEAFF
J gene: TRBJ2-7; V gene: TRBV7-8; CDR3 protein: CASSDGLAGGNYYEQYF
J gene: TRBJ2-5; V gene: TRBV7-9; CDR3 protein: CASSLTGGRETQYF
J gene: TRBJ2-7; V gene: TRBV10-3; CDR3 protein: CAISQGLAGDEQYF
J gene: TRBJ1-4; V gene: TRBV5-1; CDR3 protein: CASSPGTRNEKLFF
J gene: TRBJ1-2; V gene: TRBV5-1; CDR3 protein: CASSFDRTVYGYTF
J gene: TRBJ1-1; V gene: TRBV4-1; CDR3 protein: CASSQDGRGQGSTEAFF
J gene: TRBJ1-2; V gene: TRBV7-6; CDR3 protein: CASSPGEGYTF
J gene: TRBJ2-7; V gene: TRBV4-1; CDR3 protein: CASSLKTGGTYEQYF
J gene: TRBJ1-5; V gene: TRBV30; CDR3 protein: CACQPGTGVNQPQHF
J gene: TRBJ1-5; V gene: TRBV9; CDR3 protein: CASSVFGDSNQPQHF
J gene: TRBJ2-7; V gene: TRBV6-6; CDR3 protein: CASSYPPARDYEQYF
J gene: TRBJ2-7; V gene: TRBV28; CDR3 protein: CASSNDRSVYF
J gene: TRBJ1-1; V gene: TRBV19; CDR3 protein: CASSPTTNTEAFF
J gene: TRBJ1-5; V gene: TRBV28; CDR3 protein: CASRRTGGLGNQPQHF
J gene: TRBJ2-2; V gene: TRBV5-1; CDR3 protein: CASSLDIVTGELFF
J gene: TRBJ2-5; V gene: TRBV7-3; CDR3 protein: CASSSSGGGLETQYF
J gene: TRBJ2-5; V gene: TRBV7-6; CDR3 protein: CASSLEETWGQGTQYF
J gene: TRBJ2-7; V gene: TRBV7-6; CDR3 protein: CASSLGGTGNHEQYF
J gene: TRBJ2-7; V gene: TRBV5-1; CDR3 protein: CASSSLTGSSYEQYF
J gene: TRBJ1-1; V gene: TRBV29-1; CDR3 protein: CSVDGSWNTEAFF
J gene: TRBJ2-1; V gene: TRBV5-1; CDR3 protein: CASIDRGRFNEQFF
J gene: TRBJ2-3; V gene: TRBV4-3; CDR3 protein: CASSQERAYGSADTQYF
J gene: TRBJ1-1; V gene: TRBV19; CDR3 protein: CASRGTGSAEAFF
J gene: TRBJ2-3; V gene: TRBV11-1; CDR3 protein: CASSLAEGGGAQYF
J gene: TRBJ1-1; V gene: TRBV30; CDR3 protein: CAWSVTGLNTEAFF
J gene: TRBJ1-2; V gene: TRBV7-6; CDR3 protein: CASSPAWGGRNGYTF
J gene: TRBJ2-2; V gene: TRBV4-3; CDR3 protein: CASSQDPQGGLTGELFF
J gene: TRBJ2-7; V gene: TRBV5-4; CDR3 protein: CASSPGGSYEQYF
J gene: TRBJ1-1; V gene: TRBV29-1; CDR3 protein: CSVARGNTEAFF
J gene: TRBJ2-2; V gene: TRBV7-2; CDR3 protein: CASSLLGVGSTGELFF
J gene: TRBJ1-5; V gene: TRBV2; CDR3 protein: CASREQGQTHGQPQHF
J gene: TRBJ1-1; V gene: TRBV7-2; CDR3 protein: CASRSGGGGPNTEAFF
J gene: TRBJ2-7; V gene: TRBV4-1; CDR3 protein: CASSQGGTGIYEQYF
J gene: TRBJ2-2; V gene: TRBV6-5; CDR3 protein: CASRLAAETGELFF
J gene: TRBJ2-1; V gene: TRBV5-1; CDR3 protein: CASLTGTSGRNEQFF
J gene: TRBJ2-1; V gene: TRBV9; CDR3 protein: CASSEGLGGRYNEQFF
J gene: TRBJ2-2; V gene: TRBV11-3; CDR3 protein: CASSRTGELFF
J gene: TRBJ2-5; V gene: TRBV19; CDR3 protein: CASRMGQGYQETQYF